Sequencing of this T cell receptor beta chain was carried out in a study of T cell repertoires in cytomegalovirus infection. Study as a whole: It was the public TCR beta signatures that indicated both CMV infection and matching HLA type.

Each CDR3 protein gets one entry after TCRdb re-called the reads with MiXCR. The sample comprises a few hundred thousand distinct CDR3 sequences, around 15% of which are singletons, and about 45% rests with the top ten. Note on this clonotype: Its antigen is still unknown.

Deletions cut 4 bases from V and 0 bases from J, with 14 bases between. Germline V CDR1 and CDR2: PRHDT, FYEKMQ (reference sequence). There are 16 residues in the CDR3. General study results and limits: Within the response measured ex vivo, HLA-C-restricted CMV-specific TCR beta clonotypes were dominant. Carriage of CMV together with the relevant HLA was identifiable through cumulative public TCR beta family frequency.

The specimen sequenced was CD8+ T cells from PBMCs. The chain carries TRBV13 and TRBJ2-3; unclear D gene. The sequence derives from a human donor in good health (CMV status not recorded). Some clones in this sample may be carry-over from other donors' samples. The CDR3 sequence is CASSSPSGLSTDTQYF. The CDR3 DNA sequence: TGTGCCAGCAGCTCACCCTCTGGCCTTAGCACAGATACGCAGTATTTT.